The following is a T cell receptor (beta chain) sequence with its context. Sequencing used immunoSEQ multiplex PCR; TCRdb keeps in-frame clones, though not all of them. The sample lists tens of thousands of clones, 80% occurring once. CDR3 length: 13 residues. Trimming pared 4 bases from V and 3 bases from J, leaving 10 bases between. Germline loops: CDR1 SGHRS, CDR2 YFSETQ. The record originates from a study of blood T cell repertoires in COVID-19. In the study overall: In each case, the material was cDNA or gDNA derived from T cells, B-cell-depleted T cells, or PBMCs.

This TCR derives from a woman between 65 and 79 years old with acute or convalescent COVID-19. The sequencing sample was made of peripheral blood. The chain couples TRBV5-1 to TRBJ1-1; D is possibly TRBD1 (6 bases). CDR3 loop: CASSPRGDTEAFF. CDR3 bases: TGCGCCAGCAGCCCCAGGGGAGACACTGAAGCTTTCTTT.